This TCR beta chain was documented in a study of cytomegalovirus exposure and HLA in healthy donors. Overall study findings and caveats: In vitro data verified three CMV-associated chains as specific for CMV antigens. The TCR clusters that emerged in the first cohort tended, a later analysis found, to co-occur in the roughly 110 validation repertoires.

From germline, CDR1 is SGHRS and CDR2 YFSETQ. This CDR3 comprises 14 residues. V shed 0 bases and J shed 9 bases, with 16 bases lying between them. Only in-frame clones appear in the TCRdb table, and some are missing; sequencing was by immunoSEQ multiplex PCR. Here the sample spans over 200,000 clones, roughly 88% being singletons. About this clone: Its target is not known.

This chain links TRBV5-1 with TRBJ2-7; D perhaps matches TRBD1 (6 bases). This clonotype was sampled from a woman aged 30 to 39 in good health and CMV-seropositive. The sequencing input was PBMCs. CDR3 sequence: CASSLGDTGIGQYF. DNA of the CDR3: TGCGCCAGCAGCTTGGGGGACACCGGGATTGGGCAGTACTTC. Together with reference TRBV5-1 and TRBJ2-7, the CDR3 gives the full variable domain: KAGVTQTPRYLIKTRGQQVTLSCSPISGHRSVSWYQQTPGQGLQFLFEYFSETQRNKGNFPGRFSGRQFSNSRSEMNVSTLELGDSALYLCASSLGDTGIGQYFGPGTRLTVT.